This TCR beta chain was identified in a study of sequential checkpoint blockade in melanoma. Study results and limitations: For nivolumab-first patients, baseline tumor clonality was associated with response. T-cell fraction and clonality followed PD-L1 and CD8+ counts, not mutational load.

This clone has a handful of counts. The antigen is not known. The treatment: randomized to nivolumab then ipilimumab (arm A) or the reverse (arm B). The method was immunoSEQ multiplex PCR; TCRdb's version includes in-frame clones alone and lacks a portion of them. Found here are 2,000 to 2,500 clones, 20% to 25% of them singletons; the top ten hold around a sixth. V gave up 3 bases and J gave up 5 bases; unmatched junction bases: 6. CDR1 is SGHNT, CDR2 YENEEA, per germline. This CDR3 region has 14 residues. This receptor was obtained from a human donor with melanoma. The gene calls are TRBV11-3 and TRBJ2-5; 7 nucleotides align to TRBD2. Here the sequenced sample was tumor tissue (inferred from file names), taken from a patient given nivolumab and ipilimumab in sequence. CDR3 sequence (DNA): TGTGCCAGCAGCTTGAGTAGCGGGCGGGAGACCCAGTACTTC. Translating gives CASSLSSGRETQYF.